Below, 3 T cell receptor beta chains from the same sample are listed, as sequenced in a study of blood T cell repertoires in COVID-19. Profiled with immunoSEQ multiplex PCR; TCRdb holds only in-frame clones, not every one. The sample shows fewer than 250,000 clones, roughly 85% of them seen only once. Material for sequencing was peripheral blood. The receptors derive from a man aged 40-55 years with acute or convalescent COVID-19.

V and J are TRBV11-3 and TRBJ2-1; tentative D call: TRBD2 (7 bases). CDR1 is SGHNT and CDR2 is YENEEA in the germline V gene. The V end lost 5 bases, the J end lost 7 bases, and 15 bases lay between the germline ends. The CDR3 totals 14 residues. The CDR3 region is CASSLGGGRNEQFF. The CDR3 nucleotides are TGTGCCAGCAGCCTGGGAGGGGGTCGGAATGAGCAGTTCTTC.

J is TRBJ1-5 and V is TRBV20-1, with no clear D. This CDR3 is built from 13 residues. Germline CDR1 reads DFQATT; CDR2 reads SNEGSKA (reference sequence). The germline V and J ends were trimmed by 3 bases and 4 bases, with 10 bases remaining between them. The CDR3 nucleotides read TGCAGTGCTAGTCTCGCAGGTAATCAGCCCCAGCATTTT. This translates into CSASLAGNQPQHF.

The chain recombines TRBV28 with TRBJ1-6, with a tentative D call TRBD1 (6 bases). V was cut by 1 base and J by 7 bases, with 17 bases left in between. The CDR3 covers 17 residues. Germline CDR1 reads MDHEN; CDR2 reads SYDVKM. DNA of the CDR3: TGTGCCAGCAGTTTATACGCCCTCCGGGGGGCAAATTCACCCCTCCACTTT. This translates into CASSLYALRGANSPLHF. Complete variable domain (other parts from reference TRBV28 and TRBJ1-6): DVKVTQSSRYLVKRTGEKVFLECVQDMDHENMFWYRQDPGLGLRLIYFSYDVKMKEKGDIPEGYSVSREKKERFSLILESASTNQTSMYLCASSLYALRGANSPLHFGNGTRLTVT.